The next 11 T cell receptor beta chains were all read from a single sample in a study of shared clonotypes between healthy human individuals. The protocol was immunoSEQ multiplex PCR, while the TCRdb copy is restricted to in-frame clones and leaves out a portion. The sample has 630,000 or so clones, roughly 98% seen once; the top ten hold 0.25% to 0.35%. Cells designated naive CD8 were CD45RO-negative and were positively selected for CCR7, with terminally differentiated effector memory CD45RA+ cells excluded. The sequencing input was naive CD8+ T cells sorted from blood. The receptors here all came from a man aged 30 to 39 in good health.

This sequence joins TRBV29-1 and TRBJ2-7; 8 bases line up with TRBD2. V dropped 1 base and J dropped 0; count of bases not matched to a gene: 29. The CDR3 is made up of 23 amino acids. Germline V lookup: CDR1 SQVTM, CDR2 ANQGSEA. CDR3 nucleotide sequence: TGCAGCGTTGAAGTTGTCGGCCACGGGCCACCTACGTCAACCGGGACTAGCTCCTACGAGCAGTACTTC. Translation gives CSVEVVGHGPPTSTGTSSYEQYF.

As regards this clone: The sample has other DNA sequences that encode this CDR3 too. The chain uses TRBV7-6 and TRBJ1-5; 9 nucleotides agree with TRBD1. Per the germline V gene, CDR1 is SGHVS and CDR2 is FNYEAQ. The J segment lost 5 bases and the V segment lost 6 bases, leaving 5 bases of the junction unmatched. There are 14 residues in the CDR3. Here the CDR3 reads CASSLGQGDQPQHF. The CDR3 bases are TGTGCCAGCAGTTTGGGACAGGGTGATCAGCCCCAGCATTTT. The complete variable domain, with remaining parts taken from reference TRBV7-6 and TRBJ1-5, reads GAGVSQSPRYKVTKRGQDVALRCDPISGHVSLYWYRQALGQGPEFLTYFNYEAQQDKSGLPNDRFSAERPEGSISTLTIQRTEQRDSAMYRCASSLGQGDQPQHFGDGTRLSIL.

The rearrangement joins TRBV27 to TRBJ2-7; D is perhaps TRBD1 (5 bases). Deletions cut 1 base from V and 7 bases from J, with 11 bases between. Germline loops: CDR1 MNHEY, CDR2 SMNVEV (reference sequence). The CDR3 has 13 residues. The CDR3 here is CASSLLDKGEQYF. The CDR3 DNA sequence: TGTGCCAGCAGTTTATTGGATAAGGGGGAGCAGTACTTC.

The chain recombines TRBV5-8 with TRBJ1-4; D not certain. The V and J ends lost 0 bases and 8 bases respectively, with 8 bases between them. The CDR3 length is 13 residues. The germline gives CDR1 SGHTS, CDR2 YDEGEE. The CDR3: CASSLDYQEKLFF. CDR3 nucleotide sequence: TGTGCCAGCAGCTTGGATTATCAGGAAAAACTGTTTTTT. The full variable domain, with the rest looked up from reference TRBV5-8 and TRBJ1-4, is EAGVTQSPTHLIKTRGQQATLRCSPISGHTSVYWYQQALGLGLQFLLWYDEGEERNRGNFPPRFSGRQFPNYSSELNVNALELEDSALYLCASSLDYQEKLFFGSGTQLSVL.

The chain combines TRBV7-2 with TRBJ2-7; D may correspond to TRBD1 or TRBD2 (6 bases each). V was pared by 5 bases and J by 3 bases, with 23 bases between. The CDR3 covers 17 residues. Germline CDR1 is SGHTA and CDR2 is FQGNSA. The CDR3 sequence: CASSTKGGWGEVYEQYF. The CDR3, as DNA: TGTGCCAGCAGCACAAAGGGGGGCTGGGGAGAGGTCTACGAGCAGTACTTC. The full variable domain, completed using reference TRBV7-2 and TRBJ2-7, is GAGVSQSPSNKVTEKGKDVELRCDPISGHTALYWYRQSLGQGLEFLIYFQGNSAPDKSGLPSDRFSAERTGGSVSTLTIQRTQQEDSAVYLCASSTKGGWGEVYEQYFGPGTRLTVT.

V gene TRBV6-6 combines with J gene TRBJ2-4; D not resolved. Trimming removed 11 bases at V and 7 bases at J, with 12 bases between. Germline lookup yields CDR1 MNHNY and CDR2 SVGAGI (reference sequence). The CDR3 contains 11 residues. CDR3 bases: TGTGCCCCTCTTGGCTTCAACATTCAGTACTTC. This codes for CAPLGFNIQYF.

CDR3 protein: CAWGYRGLSYEQYF. The CDR3 DNA reads as TGTGCCTGGGGGTACAGGGGCCTTTCCTACGAGCAGTACTTC. The chain combines TRBV30 with TRBJ2-7, with TRBD1 matching 7 bases. The ends lost 5 bases at V and 1 base at J; junction bases unmatched: 8. This CDR3 has 14 amino acids. Per the germline V gene, CDR1 is GTSNPN and CDR2 is SVGIG (reference sequence).

The rearrangement joins TRBV5-1 to TRBJ2-2; the D is unclear. The CDR3 contains 16 residues. CDR1 and CDR2 (germline): SGHRS, YFSETQ. V lost 4 bases and J lost 9, with 22 bases in between. The CDR3 spells CASSPSLAGVTWELFF. The CDR3 nucleotides read TGCGCCAGCAGCCCCTCTTTGGCTGGAGTTACCTGGGAGCTGTTTTTT.

This chain joins TRBV11-2 and TRBJ1-1; D call uncertain. This CDR3 has 14 amino acids. From germline, CDR1 is SGHAT and CDR2 FQNNGV. Trimming removed 4 bases at V and 1 base at J, with 10 bases between. CDR3 residues: CASSYLQPNTEAFF. The CDR3 DNA sequence: TGTGCCAGCAGCTACCTACAACCGAACACTGAAGCTTTCTTT.

J is TRBJ2-7 and V is TRBV27, with 7 bases aligning to TRBD2. The CDR3 covers 14 residues. Losses at the gene ends were 4 bases for V and 3 bases for J; bases not matched to a gene: 6. Germline V gene sequence: CDR1 MNHEY, CDR2 SMNVEV (reference sequence). The CDR3 nucleotides read TGTGCCAGCAGTTCTTCAGCGGGGAACTACGAGCAGTACTTC. Protein: CASSSSAGNYEQYF.

The chain joins TRBV28 to TRBJ2-1; D uncertain. The CDR3 totals 13 residues. The V gene's germline CDR1 is MDHEN and CDR2 SYDVKM. With 4 bases removed from V and 8 bases from J, the gap between germline ends came to 12 bases. The CDR3 DNA follows: TGTGCCAGCAGTTCCCCCCAGACGGATGAGCAGTTCTTC. This translates into CASSSPQTDEQFF.